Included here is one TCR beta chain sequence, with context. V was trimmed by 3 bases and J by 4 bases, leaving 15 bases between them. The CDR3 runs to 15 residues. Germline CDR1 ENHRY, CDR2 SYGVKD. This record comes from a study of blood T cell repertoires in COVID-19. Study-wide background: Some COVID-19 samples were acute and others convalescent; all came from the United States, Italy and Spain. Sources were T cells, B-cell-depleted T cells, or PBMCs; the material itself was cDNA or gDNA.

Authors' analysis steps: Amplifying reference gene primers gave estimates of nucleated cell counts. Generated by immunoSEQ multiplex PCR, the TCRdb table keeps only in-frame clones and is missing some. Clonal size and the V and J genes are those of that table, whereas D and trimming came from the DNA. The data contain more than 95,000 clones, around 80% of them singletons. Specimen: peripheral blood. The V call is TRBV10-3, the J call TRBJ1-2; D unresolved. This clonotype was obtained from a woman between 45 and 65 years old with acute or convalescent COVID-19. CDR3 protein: CAISEGLGAGYGYTF. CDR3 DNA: TGTGCCATCAGTGAAGGATTGGGAGCGGGCTATGGCTACACCTTC.